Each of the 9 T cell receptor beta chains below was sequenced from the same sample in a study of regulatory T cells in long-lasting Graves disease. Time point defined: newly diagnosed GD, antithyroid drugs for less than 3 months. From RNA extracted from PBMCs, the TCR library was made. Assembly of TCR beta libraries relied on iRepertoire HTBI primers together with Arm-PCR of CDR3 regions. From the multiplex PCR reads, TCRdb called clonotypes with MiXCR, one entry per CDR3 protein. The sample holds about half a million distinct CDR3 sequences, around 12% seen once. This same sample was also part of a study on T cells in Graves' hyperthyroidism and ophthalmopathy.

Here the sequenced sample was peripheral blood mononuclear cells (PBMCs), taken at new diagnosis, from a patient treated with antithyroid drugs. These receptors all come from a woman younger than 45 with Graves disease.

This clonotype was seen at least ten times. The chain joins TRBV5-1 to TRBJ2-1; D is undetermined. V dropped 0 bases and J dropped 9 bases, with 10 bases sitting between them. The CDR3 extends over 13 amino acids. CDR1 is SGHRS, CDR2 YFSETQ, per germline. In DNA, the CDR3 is TGCGCCAGCAGCTTGGAACGGTCTGGTGAGCAGTTCTTC. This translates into CASSLERSGEQFF.

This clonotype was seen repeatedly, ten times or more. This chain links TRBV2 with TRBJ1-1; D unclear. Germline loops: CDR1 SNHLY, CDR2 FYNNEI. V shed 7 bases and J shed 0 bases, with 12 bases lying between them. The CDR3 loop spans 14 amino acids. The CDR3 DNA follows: TGTGCCAGCAAATTCGTCGAATTGAACACTGAAGCTTTCTTT. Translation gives CASKFVELNTEAFF.

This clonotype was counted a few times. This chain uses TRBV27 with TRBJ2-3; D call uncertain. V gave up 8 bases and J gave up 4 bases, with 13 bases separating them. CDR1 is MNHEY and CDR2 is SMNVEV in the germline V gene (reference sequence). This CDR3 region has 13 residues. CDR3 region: CASRPFPPDTQYF. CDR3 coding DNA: TGTGCCAGCCGCCCCTTCCCGCCAGATACGCAGTATTTT.

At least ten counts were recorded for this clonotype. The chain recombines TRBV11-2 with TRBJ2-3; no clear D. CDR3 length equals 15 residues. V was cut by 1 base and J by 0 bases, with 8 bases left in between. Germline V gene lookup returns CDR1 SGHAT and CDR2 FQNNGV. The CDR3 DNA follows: TGTGCCAGCAGCTTAGGTCCCAGAAGCACAGATACGCAGTATTTT. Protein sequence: CASSLGPRSTDTQYF.

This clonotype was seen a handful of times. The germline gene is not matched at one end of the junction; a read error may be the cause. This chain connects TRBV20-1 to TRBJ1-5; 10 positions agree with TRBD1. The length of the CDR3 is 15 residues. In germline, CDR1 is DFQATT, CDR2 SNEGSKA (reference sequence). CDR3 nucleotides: TGCAGTGCTAGCCCTAAGACAGGGGGCAACCAGCCCCAGCATTTT. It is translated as CSASPKTGGNQPQHF.

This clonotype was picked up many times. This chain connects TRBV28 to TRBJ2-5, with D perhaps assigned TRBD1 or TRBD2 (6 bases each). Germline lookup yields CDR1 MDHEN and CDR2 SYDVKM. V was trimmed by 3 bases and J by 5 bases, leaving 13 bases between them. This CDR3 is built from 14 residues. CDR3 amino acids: CASSFFEGGETQYF. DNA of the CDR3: TGTGCCAGCAGTTTCTTCGAGGGGGGCGAGACCCAGTACTTC.

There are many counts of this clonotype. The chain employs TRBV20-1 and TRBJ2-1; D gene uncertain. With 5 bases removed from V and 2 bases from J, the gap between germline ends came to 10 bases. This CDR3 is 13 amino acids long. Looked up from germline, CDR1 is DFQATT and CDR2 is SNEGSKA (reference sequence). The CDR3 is CSAPTLTYNEQFF. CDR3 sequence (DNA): TGCAGTGCTCCGACTCTTACCTACAATGAGCAGTTCTTC.

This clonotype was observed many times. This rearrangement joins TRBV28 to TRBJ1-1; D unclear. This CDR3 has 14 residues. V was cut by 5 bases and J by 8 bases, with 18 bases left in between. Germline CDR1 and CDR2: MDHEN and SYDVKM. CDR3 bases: TGTGCCAGCAGTAGAACGGCTGACCCGACCGAAGCTTTCTTT. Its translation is CASSRTADPTEAFF.

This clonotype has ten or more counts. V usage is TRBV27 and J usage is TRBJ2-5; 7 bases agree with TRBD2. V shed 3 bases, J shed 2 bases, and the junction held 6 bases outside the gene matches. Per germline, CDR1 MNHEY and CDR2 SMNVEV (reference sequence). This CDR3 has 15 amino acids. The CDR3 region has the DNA TGTGCCAGCAGTTTTCTAGCGGAGCATCAAGAGACCCAGTACTTC. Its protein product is CASSFLAEHQETQYF.